This T cell receptor beta chain was retrieved from a study of Ad26.COV2.S vaccination and SARS-CoV-2 variants. Whole-study results and caveats: It is possible that the TCR breadth and depth analyses underestimated the total T cell responses. The study found higher spike-specific TCR breadth in vaccine than placebo recipients.

Comments on this clone: The antigen remains undetermined.

CDR3 length: 11 residues. Looked up from germline, CDR1 is DFQATT and CDR2 is SNEGSKA (reference sequence). V was pared by 3 bases and J by 4 bases, with 4 bases between. Treatment indicated: around 19 received Ad26.COV2.S at low or high dose, single or two shots; roughly five received placebo; per-sample allocation not given. Day 63 following the first vaccine or placebo injection was when the samples were taken. Donation was by an adult aged 18-55 years who was in Boston. Repertoires were generated with immunoSEQ multiplex PCR, while TCRdb's copy carries only in-frame clones and drops some. This repertoire shows nearly 400,000 clones, over 75% found once; its top ten account for under 2%.

The TCR comes from a person between 18 and 59 years old who received the Ad26.COV2.S COVID-19 vaccine or a placebo. The material sequenced was peripheral blood, taken in a trial of Ad26.COV2.S vaccine versus placebo. The chain is built from TRBV20-1 and TRBJ1-3; D uncertain. The CDR3 DNA reads as TGCAGTGCTAGGTCCGGAAACACCATATATTTT. This codes for CSARSGNTIYF.